This TCR beta chain was sequenced in a study of cytomegalovirus exposure and HLA in healthy donors. Study results and caveats: The finding came from a later analysis; first-cohort TCR clusters tended to co-occur in the roughly 110 validation repertoires.

The CDR3 loop spans 16 amino acids. V was cut by 0 bases and J by 0 bases, with 10 bases left in between. Germline lookup yields CDR1 SEHNR and CDR2 FQNEAQ (reference sequence). The donors were members of the roughly 120-subject validation cohort (separate from the roughly 670-subject first cohort). Generated by immunoSEQ multiplex PCR, the TCRdb table keeps only in-frame clones and is missing some. The sample lists about 130,000 clones, around 92% occurring once. With respect to this clone: As yet, its antigen is unknown.

J is TRBJ2-3 and V is TRBV7-9; D might be TRBD2 (5 bases). This TCR came from a man younger than 40 in good health and CMV-seronegative. Sequenced sample: PBMCs. The CDR3 reads CASSLASGISTDTQYF. DNA for the CDR3: TGTGCCAGCAGCTTAGCTTCCGGGATTAGCACAGATACGCAGTATTTT.